Listed below are T cell receptor beta chains from one sample, sequenced in a study of T cell responses to AZD1222 COVID-19 vaccine. Measured with immunoSEQ multiplex PCR; TCRdb has only the in-frame clones, and not every one. This sample has roughly 200,000 clones, with 85% to 90% found just once. Source: peripheral blood, taken on day 0 of AZD1222 vaccination. The receptors were sampled from an adult in good health. Each CDR3 is given without its conserved first and last residue. The D gene is left open where the match is weak. Some rows mark clone size as missing; the rest say once, few, many or name a class of expanded clone.

V gene,clone size,J gene,D gene,CDR3 protein
TRBV4-3,NA,TRBJ2-7,NA,ASSSSYQGYEQY
TRBV13,NA,TRBJ2-3,NA,ASSLRTTDTQY
TRBV7-3,NA,TRBJ1-1,TRBD1,ASSQGALTEAF
TRBV7-9,NA,TRBJ1-3,NA,ASSLGRNTIY
TRBV27,NA,TRBJ2-3,NA,ASSFIQGRHTDTQY
TRBV6-4,NA,TRBJ2-5,NA,ASSGFETQY
TRBV29-1,NA,TRBJ2-5,TRBD1,SVETGTGRETQY
TRBV5-4,NA,TRBJ1-2,NA,ASSFSQGRNPNYGYT
TRBV29-1,NA,TRBJ1-2,NA,SVGEGDNGYT
TRBV3-1/TRBV3-2,NA,TRBJ1-4,NA,ASSLIRSPSRLF
TRBV19,few,TRBJ1-4,NA,ASSTGRGEKLF
TRBV13,NA,TRBJ2-7,NA,ASSFSGYEQY
TRBV5-1,NA,TRBJ1-2,NA,ASSGRDVTYGYT
TRBV28,NA,TRBJ2-7,NA,ASSPTLGAPYEQY
TRBV28,NA,TRBJ2-6,NA,ASSFRGPTGANVLT
TRBV4-1,once,TRBJ1-1,NA,ASSQVANTEAF
TRBV7-2,NA,TRBJ2-7,TRBD2,ASSLAPLAGTYEQY
TRBV6-2/TRBV6-3,NA,TRBJ2-2,NA,ASSYSGTGELF
TRBV5-4,NA,TRBJ2-3,TRBD2,ASSLGPTSGSDTQY
TRBV5-1,NA,TRBJ2-6,NA,ASSWNPGAGANVLT
TRBV6-4,NA,TRBJ2-5,TRBD1,ASSPQGAGGETQY
TRBV5-1,NA,TRBJ1-5,NA,ASSLNGQMEPQH
TRBV30,NA,TRBJ2-7,NA,AWSVGGSSYEQY
TRBV3-1/TRBV3-2,once,TRBJ2-5,NA,ASSHRAVGETQY
TRBV5-6,NA,TRBJ2-7,TRBD2,ASSLLAGNEQY
TRBV19,NA,TRBJ1-4,TRBD1,ASARDRGQGNEKLF
TRBV7-9,NA,TRBJ2-5,NA,ASSFSVETQY
TRBV4-1,NA,TRBJ1-4,NA,AGSQEGLDLI
TRBV6-2/TRBV6-3,NA,TRBJ2-3,NA,ASSLVSGTDTQY